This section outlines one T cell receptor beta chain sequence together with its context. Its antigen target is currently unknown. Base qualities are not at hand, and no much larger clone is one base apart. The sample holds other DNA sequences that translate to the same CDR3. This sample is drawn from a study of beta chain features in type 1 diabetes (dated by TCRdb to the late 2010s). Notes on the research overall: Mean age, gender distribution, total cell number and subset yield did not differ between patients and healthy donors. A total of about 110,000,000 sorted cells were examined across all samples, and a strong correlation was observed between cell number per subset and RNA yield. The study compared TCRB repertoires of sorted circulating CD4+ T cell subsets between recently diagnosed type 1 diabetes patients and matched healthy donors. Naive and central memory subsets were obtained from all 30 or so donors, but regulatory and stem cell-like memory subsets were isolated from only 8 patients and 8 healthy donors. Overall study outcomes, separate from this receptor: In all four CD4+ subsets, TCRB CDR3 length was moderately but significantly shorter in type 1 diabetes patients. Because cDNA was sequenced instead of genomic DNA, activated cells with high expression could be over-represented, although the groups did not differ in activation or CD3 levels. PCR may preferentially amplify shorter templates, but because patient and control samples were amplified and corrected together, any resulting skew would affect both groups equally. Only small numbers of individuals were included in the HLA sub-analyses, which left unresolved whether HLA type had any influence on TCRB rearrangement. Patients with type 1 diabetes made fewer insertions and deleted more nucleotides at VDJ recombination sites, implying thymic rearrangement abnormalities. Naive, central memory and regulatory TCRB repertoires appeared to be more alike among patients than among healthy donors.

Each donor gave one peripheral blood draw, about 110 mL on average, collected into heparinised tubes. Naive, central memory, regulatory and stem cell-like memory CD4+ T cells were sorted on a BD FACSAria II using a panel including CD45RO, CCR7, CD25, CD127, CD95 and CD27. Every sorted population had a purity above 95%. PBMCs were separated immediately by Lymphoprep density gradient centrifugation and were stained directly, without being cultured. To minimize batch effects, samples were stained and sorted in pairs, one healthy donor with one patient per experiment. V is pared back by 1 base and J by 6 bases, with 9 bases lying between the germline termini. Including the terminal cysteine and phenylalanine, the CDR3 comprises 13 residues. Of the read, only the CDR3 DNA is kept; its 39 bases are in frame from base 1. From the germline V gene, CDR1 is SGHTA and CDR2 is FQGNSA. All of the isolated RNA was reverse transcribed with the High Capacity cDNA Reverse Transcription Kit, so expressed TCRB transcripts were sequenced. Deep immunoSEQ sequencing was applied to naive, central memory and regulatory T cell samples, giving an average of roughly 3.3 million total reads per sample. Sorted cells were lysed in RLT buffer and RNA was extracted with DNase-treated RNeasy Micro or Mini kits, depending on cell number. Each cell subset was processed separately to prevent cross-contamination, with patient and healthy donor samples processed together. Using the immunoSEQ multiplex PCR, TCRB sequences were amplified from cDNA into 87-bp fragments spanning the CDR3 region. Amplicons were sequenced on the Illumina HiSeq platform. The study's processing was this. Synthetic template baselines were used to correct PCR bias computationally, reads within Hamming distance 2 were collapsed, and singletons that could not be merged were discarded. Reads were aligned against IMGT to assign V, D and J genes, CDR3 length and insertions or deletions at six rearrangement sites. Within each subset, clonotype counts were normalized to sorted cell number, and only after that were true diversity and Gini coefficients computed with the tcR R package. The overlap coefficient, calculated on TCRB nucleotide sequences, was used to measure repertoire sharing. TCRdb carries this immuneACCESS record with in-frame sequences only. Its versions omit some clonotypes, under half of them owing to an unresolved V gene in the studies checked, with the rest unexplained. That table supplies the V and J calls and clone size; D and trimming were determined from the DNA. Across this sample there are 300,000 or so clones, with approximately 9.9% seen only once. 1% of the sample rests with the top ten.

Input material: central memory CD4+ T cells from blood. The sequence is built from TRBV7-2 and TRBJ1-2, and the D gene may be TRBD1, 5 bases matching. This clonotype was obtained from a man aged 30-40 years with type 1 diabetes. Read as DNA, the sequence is TGTGCCAGCAGCTTAGGGCAGGGTCATGGCTACACCTTC. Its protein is CASSLGQGHGYTF.